This record concerns one T cell receptor (beta chain) sequence. The sample comes from a study of shared clonotypes between healthy human individuals. Per the germline V gene, CDR1 is MDHEN and CDR2 is SYDVKM. Trimming cost V 3 bases and J 5 bases, with 19 bases left between them. This CDR3 is built from 16 residues. Clones were read by immunoSEQ multiplex PCR, and TCRdb kept only the in-frame ones, dropping some. The profile shows fewer than 1.4 million clones, approximately 80% of them singletons. The chain employs TRBV28 and TRBJ1-2; possibly TRBD1 for D (6 bases). The sequenced material came from memory CD4+ T cells from PBMCs. Subset meaning: CD45RA-negative fraction. The receptor comes from a young man in good health. Some clones in this sample may be carry-over from other donors' samples. In nucleotides, the CDR3 is TGTGCCAGCAGTTTGGAGGCCAGGGGACTTTTTTATGGCTACACCTTC. This encodes CASSLEARGLFYGYTF.